This TCR beta chain derives from a study of blood T cell repertoires in COVID-19. Germline CDR1 is SNHLY and CDR2 is FYNNEI. The V end lost 7 bases, the J end lost 1 base, and 16 bases lay between the germline ends. The CDR3 runs 16 residues. Sequencing was performed with immunoSEQ multiplex PCR; in TCRdb, only in-frame clones are kept and a portion is missing. This sample has around 59,000 clones, with about 72% found just once. This clone was detected a few times. The receptor comes from a man aged 80 or over with acute or convalescent COVID-19. The sequenced sample was peripheral blood. This sequence joins TRBV2 and TRBJ2-2; possibly TRBD2 for D (6 bases). The CDR3 DNA reads as TGTGCCAGCAAGGATGCAACGGGAGAGAACACCGGGGAGCTGTTTTTT. Its protein is CASKDATGENTGELFF.